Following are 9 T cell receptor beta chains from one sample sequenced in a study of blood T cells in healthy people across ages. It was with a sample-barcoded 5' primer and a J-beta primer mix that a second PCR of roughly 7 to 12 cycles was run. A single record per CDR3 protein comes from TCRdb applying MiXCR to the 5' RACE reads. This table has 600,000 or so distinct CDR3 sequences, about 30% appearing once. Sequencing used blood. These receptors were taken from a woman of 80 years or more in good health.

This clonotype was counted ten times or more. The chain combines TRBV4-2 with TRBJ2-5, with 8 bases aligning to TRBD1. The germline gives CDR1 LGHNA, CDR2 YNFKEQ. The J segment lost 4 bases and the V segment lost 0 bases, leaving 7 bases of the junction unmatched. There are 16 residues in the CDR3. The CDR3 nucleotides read TGTGCCAGCAGCCAAGATTTAGGACAGGGAGGAGAGACCCAGTACTTC. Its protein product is CASSQDLGQGGETQYF.

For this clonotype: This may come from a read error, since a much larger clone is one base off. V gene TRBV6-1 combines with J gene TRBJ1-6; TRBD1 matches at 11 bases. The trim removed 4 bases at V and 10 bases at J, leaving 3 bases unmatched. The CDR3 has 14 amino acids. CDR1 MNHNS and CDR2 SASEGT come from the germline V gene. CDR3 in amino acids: CASSAGQGASPLHF. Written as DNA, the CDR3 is TGTGCCAGCAGTGCCGGACAGGGGGCCTCACCCCTCCACTTT.

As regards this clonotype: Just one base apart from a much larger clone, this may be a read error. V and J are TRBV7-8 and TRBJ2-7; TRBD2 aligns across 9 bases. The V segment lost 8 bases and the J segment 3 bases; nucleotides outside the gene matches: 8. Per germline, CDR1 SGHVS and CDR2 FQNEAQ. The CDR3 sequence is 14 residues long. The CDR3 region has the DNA TGTGCCAGCTGGGTGGCTAGCGGGGACTACGAGCAGTACTTC. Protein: CASWVASGDYEQYF.

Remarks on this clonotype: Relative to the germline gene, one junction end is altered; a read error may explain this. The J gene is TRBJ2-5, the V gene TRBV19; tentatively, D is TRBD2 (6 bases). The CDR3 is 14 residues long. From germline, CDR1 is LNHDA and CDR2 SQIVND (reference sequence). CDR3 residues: CAGSPRTNKETQYF. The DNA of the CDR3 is TGTGCCGGTAGTCCTCGGACTAACAAAGAGACCCAGTACTTC.

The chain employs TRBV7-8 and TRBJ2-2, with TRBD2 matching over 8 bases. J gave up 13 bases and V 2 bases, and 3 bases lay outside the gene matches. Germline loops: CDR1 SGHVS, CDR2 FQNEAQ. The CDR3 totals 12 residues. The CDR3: CASSLTTSGLFF. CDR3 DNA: TGTGCCAGCAGCTTAACAACTAGCGGGCTGTTTTTT.

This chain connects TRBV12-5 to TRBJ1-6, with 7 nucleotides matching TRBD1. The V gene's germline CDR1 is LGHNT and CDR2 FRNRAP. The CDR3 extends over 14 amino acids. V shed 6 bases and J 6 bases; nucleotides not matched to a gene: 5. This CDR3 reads CASGEGQLNSPLHF. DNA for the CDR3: TGTGCTAGTGGCGAGGGACAGCTTAATTCACCCCTCCACTTT.

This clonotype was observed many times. The CDR3 protein is CASSYGDRILYGYTF. Here the CDR3 DNA reads TGTGCCAGCAGTTATGGGGACAGGATCCTCTATGGCTACACCTTC. This chain uses TRBV12-3 or TRBV12-4 with TRBJ1-2; TRBD1 matches at 8 bases. V dropped 4 bases and J dropped 4; count of bases not matched to a gene: 8. The CDR3 totals 15 residues.

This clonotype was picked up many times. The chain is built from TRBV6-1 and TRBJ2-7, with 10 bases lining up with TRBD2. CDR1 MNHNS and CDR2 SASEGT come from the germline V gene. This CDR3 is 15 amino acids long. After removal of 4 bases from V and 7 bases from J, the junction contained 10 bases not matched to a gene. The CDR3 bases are TGTGCCAGCAGTGTCGGACTAGCGGTCGTGAAGGAGCAGTACTTC. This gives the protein CASSVGLAVVKEQYF.

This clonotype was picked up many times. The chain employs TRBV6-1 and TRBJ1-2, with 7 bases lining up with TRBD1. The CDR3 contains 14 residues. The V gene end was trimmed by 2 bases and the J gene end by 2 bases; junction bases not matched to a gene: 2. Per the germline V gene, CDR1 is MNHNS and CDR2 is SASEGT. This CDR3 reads CASSELGGNYGYTF. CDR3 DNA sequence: TGTGCCAGCAGTGAATTAGGGGGCAACTATGGCTACACCTTC.